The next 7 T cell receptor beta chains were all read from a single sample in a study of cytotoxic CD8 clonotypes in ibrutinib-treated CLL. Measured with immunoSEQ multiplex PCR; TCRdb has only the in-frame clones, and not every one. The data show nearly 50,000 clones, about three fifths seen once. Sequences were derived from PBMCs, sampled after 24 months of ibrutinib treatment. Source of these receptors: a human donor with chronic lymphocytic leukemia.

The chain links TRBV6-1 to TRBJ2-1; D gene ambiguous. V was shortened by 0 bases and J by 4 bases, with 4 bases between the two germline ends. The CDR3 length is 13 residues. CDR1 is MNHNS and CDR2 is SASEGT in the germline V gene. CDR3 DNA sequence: TGTGCCAGCAGTGAAGCGGAATACAATGAGCAGTTCTTC. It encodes CASSEAEYNEQFF.

CDR3 DNA sequence: TGTGCCAGCAAAGGAGGGAACACCATATATTTT. Protein product: CASKGGNTIYF. This chain uses TRBV6-1 with TRBJ1-3; D ambiguous. Looked up from germline, CDR1 is MNHNS and CDR2 is SASEGT. Trimming removed 7 bases at V and 7 bases at J, with 8 bases between. This CDR3 is built from 11 residues.

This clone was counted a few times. The CDR3, as DNA: TGTGCCAGCCAGCTAGCGGGGGGGTACAATGAGCAGTTCTTC. It codes for CASQLAGGYNEQFF. The V and J genes are TRBV6-1 and TRBJ2-1, with TRBD2 identical over 12 bases. The CDR3 loop spans 14 amino acids. V was clipped by 8 bases and J by 4 bases; unmatched bases: 3. Germline values: CDR1 MNHNS, CDR2 SASEGT.

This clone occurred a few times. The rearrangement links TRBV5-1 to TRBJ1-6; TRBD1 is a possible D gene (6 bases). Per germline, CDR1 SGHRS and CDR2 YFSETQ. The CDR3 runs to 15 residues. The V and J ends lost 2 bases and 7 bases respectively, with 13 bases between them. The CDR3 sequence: CASSLIGQNNSPLHF. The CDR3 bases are TGCGCCAGCAGCTTAATCGGACAGAACAATTCACCCCTCCACTTT.

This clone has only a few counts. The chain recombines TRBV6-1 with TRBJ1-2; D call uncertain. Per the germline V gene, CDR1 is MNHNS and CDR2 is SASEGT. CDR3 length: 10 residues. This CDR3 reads CAGGSYGYTF. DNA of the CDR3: TGTGCAGGAGGGAGCTATGGCTACACCTTC.

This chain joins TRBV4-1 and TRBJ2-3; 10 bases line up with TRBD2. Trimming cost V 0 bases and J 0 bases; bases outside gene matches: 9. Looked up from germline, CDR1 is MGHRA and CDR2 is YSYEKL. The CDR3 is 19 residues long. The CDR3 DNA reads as TGCGCCAGCAGCCAAGATTTGTCTAGCGGGGGTTCTAGCACAGATACGCAGTATTTT. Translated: CASSQDLSSGGSSTDTQYF.

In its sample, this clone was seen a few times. The DNA of the CDR3 is TGTGCCAGCAGCTCAGCCGGGACAGGGATCGAGCAGTACTTC. Translated: CASSSAGTGIEQYF. This chain uses TRBV7-8 with TRBJ2-7, with 9 positions matching TRBD1. CDR1 and CDR2 (germline): SGHVS, FQNEAQ. The CDR3 spans 14 residues. Germline trimming cut 4 bases from V and 6 bases from J; bases unmatched to any gene: 7.